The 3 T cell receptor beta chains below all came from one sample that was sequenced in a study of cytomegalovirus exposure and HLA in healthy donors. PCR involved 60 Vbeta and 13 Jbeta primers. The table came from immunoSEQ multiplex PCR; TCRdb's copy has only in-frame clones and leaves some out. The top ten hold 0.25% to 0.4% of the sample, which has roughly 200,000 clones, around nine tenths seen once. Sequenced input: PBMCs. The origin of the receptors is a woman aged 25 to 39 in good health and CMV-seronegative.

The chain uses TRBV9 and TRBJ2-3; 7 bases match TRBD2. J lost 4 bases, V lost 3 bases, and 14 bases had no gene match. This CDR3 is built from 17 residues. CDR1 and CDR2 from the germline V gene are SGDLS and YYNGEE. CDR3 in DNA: TGTGCCAGCAGCGCCGTCCTTGGGGCGGGAGTTCCAGATACGCAGTATTTT. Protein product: CASSAVLGAGVPDTQYF.

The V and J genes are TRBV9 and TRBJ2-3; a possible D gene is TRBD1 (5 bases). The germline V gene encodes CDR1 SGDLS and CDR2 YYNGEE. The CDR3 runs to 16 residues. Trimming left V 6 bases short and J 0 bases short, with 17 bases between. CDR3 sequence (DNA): TGTGCCAGCACCCCCCTCGACAGCGAAAGCACAGATACGCAGTATTTT. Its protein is CASTPLDSESTDTQYF.

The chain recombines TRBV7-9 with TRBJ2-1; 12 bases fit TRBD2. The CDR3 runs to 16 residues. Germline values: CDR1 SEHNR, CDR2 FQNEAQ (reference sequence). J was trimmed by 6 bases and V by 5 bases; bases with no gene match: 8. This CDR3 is CASSPGLAGGGNEQFF. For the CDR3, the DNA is TGTGCCAGCAGCCCGGGGCTAGCGGGAGGGGGCAATGAGCAGTTCTTC.